One sample yielded the 24 T cell receptor beta chains listed below, sequenced in a study of T cell responses to AZD1222 COVID-19 vaccine. TCRdb's copy holds only in-frame clones and misses some; the assay was immunoSEQ multiplex PCR. In the table there are about 150,000 clones, over 80% of which are singletons. The sample here was peripheral blood, taken 28 days after the second AZD1222 dose. These receptors came from an adult who received the AZD1222 COVID-19 vaccine.

J is TRBJ2-1 and V is TRBV5-8; 9 positions agree with TRBD2. Unmatched junction bases numbered 1, after V lost 0 bases and J lost 3 bases. This CDR3 has 15 residues. Germline V gene lookup returns CDR1 SGHTS and CDR2 YDEGEE. The CDR3 loop reads CASSLGLADYNEQFF. The CDR3 DNA follows: TGTGCCAGCAGCTTGGGACTAGCGGACTACAATGAGCAGTTCTTC.

The rearrangement joins TRBV30 to TRBJ1-3; D gene ambiguous. The V gene's germline CDR1 is GTSNPN and CDR2 SVGIG (reference sequence). The CDR3 length is 13 residues. Between the trimmed V and J ends, which lost 8 bases and 2 bases, there was a span of 13 bases. The CDR3 DNA sequence: TGTGCCCAAAGCTACTCAGCTGGAAACACCATATATTTT. Its protein is CAQSYSAGNTIYF.

The chain carries TRBV15 and TRBJ1-2; TRBD1 aligns across 7 bases. Looked up from germline, CDR1 is LNHNV and CDR2 is YYDKDF (reference sequence). J lost 6 bases, V lost 0 bases, and 4 bases had no gene match. This CDR3 comprises 14 residues. CDR3 sequence (DNA): TGTGCCACCAGCAGAGATAGGGGGCTGCATGGCTACACCTTC. Amino acids: CATSRDRGLHGYTF.

The chain joins TRBV25-1 to TRBJ1-2; tentative D call: TRBD1 (5 bases). This CDR3 has 14 amino acids. Trimming removed 6 bases at V and 0 bases at J, with 11 bases between. The germline CDR1 and CDR2 sequences are MGHDK and SYGVNS. The DNA of the CDR3 is TGTGCCAGCAGCGTTGACAGCGCTAACTATGGCTACACCTTC. As protein: CASSVDSANYGYTF.

This chain joins TRBV9 and TRBJ1-1; D perhaps matches TRBD1 (5 bases). In germline, CDR1 is SGDLS, CDR2 YYNGEE. V was shortened by 1 base and J by 8 bases, with 9 bases between the two germline ends. The CDR3 totals 12 residues. CDR3 nucleotides: TGTGCCAGCAGCGTATGGGACGAAGAAGCTTTCTTT. Translated, it gives CASSVWDEEAFF.

The CDR3 protein is CASSVGLGSYEQYF. The DNA of the CDR3 is TGCGCCAGCAGCGTGGGACTAGGGAGCTACGAGCAGTACTTC. The chain recombines TRBV5-1 with TRBJ2-7, with 8 nucleotides matching TRBD2. Germline V gives CDR1 SGHRS, CDR2 YFSETQ. The CDR3 runs to 14 residues. The junction had 6 bases not matched to a gene; V was cut back by 4 bases and J by 3 bases.

The genes are TRBV6-5 and TRBJ1-2, with D possibly being TRBD1 (6 bases). The CDR3 consists of 16 residues. The V and J ends lost 0 bases and 6 bases respectively, with 17 bases between them. CDR1 and CDR2 (germline): MNHEY, SVGAGI. In nucleotides, the CDR3 is TGTGCCAGCAGTTACTCGAGTCGGGGGGGCGAGAATGGCTACACCTTC. Amino acids: CASSYSSRGGENGYTF.

J is TRBJ1-1 and V is TRBV6-6; D gene unclear. V gave up 4 bases and J gave up 1 base, with 10 bases separating them. Germline loops: CDR1 MNHNY, CDR2 SVGAGI (reference sequence). This CDR3 is 14 amino acids long. In nucleotides, the CDR3 is TGTGCCAGCAGTTTTCAGGCCAGGAACACTGAAGCTTTCTTT. This codes for CASSFQARNTEAFF.

This sequence joins TRBV5-4 and TRBJ2-1; 11 bases are a match to TRBD2. The CDR3 covers 17 residues. Germline trimming cut 5 bases from V and 0 bases from J; bases unmatched to any gene: 7. In germline, CDR1 is SGHNT, CDR2 YYREEE (reference sequence). CDR3 sequence: CASSLTSGVYSYNEQFF. CDR3 DNA: TGTGCCAGCAGTCTGACTAGCGGGGTTTACTCCTACAATGAGCAGTTCTTC.

The rearrangement joins TRBV27 to TRBJ2-7; 7 bases are shared with TRBD2. V shed 7 bases and J 1 base; nucleotides not matched to a gene: 1. This CDR3 is built from 12 residues. CDR1 and CDR2 (germline): MNHEY, SMNVEV (reference sequence). CDR3 region: CASTGGSYEQYF. CDR3 bases: TGTGCCAGCACGGGGGGATCCTACGAGCAGTACTTC.

The chain employs TRBV23-1 and TRBJ1-5; D not certain. TRBV23-1 is noted as an ORF with a role that remains uncertain. V was cut by 0 bases and J by 5 bases, with 8 bases left in between. This CDR3 has 14 amino acids. CDR3 sequence reads: CASSQSWGDQPQHF. The CDR3 DNA reads as TGCGCCAGCAGTCAATCGTGGGGAGATCAGCCCCAGCATTTT.

The V call is TRBV6-2 or TRBV6-3, the J call TRBJ2-1; 14 nucleotides agree with TRBD2. V shed 6 bases and J 8 bases; nucleotides not matched to a gene: 12. The CDR3 spans 17 residues. Germline assignment: CDR1 MNHEY and CDR2 SVGEGT. The CDR3 sequence: CASSWGKGTSGSHEQFF. CDR3 coding DNA: TGTGCCAGCAGCTGGGGGAAAGGGACTAGCGGGAGCCATGAGCAGTTCTTC.

The rearrangement links TRBV5-1 to TRBJ2-3; 9 nucleotides agree with TRBD2. Germline values: CDR1 SGHRS, CDR2 YFSETQ. The V segment lost 0 bases and the J segment 1 base; nucleotides outside the gene matches: 3. The CDR3 is made up of 16 amino acids. In DNA form, the CDR3 reads TGCGCCAGCAGCTTGGAAGTAGCGGGGGGCACAGATACGCAGTATTTT. It specifies CASSLEVAGGTDTQYF.

The rearrangement links TRBV5-1 to TRBJ1-1, with TRBD1 as a possible D gene (5 bases). The ends were cut back, 0 bases at V and 1 base at J, with 10 bases in the middle. Germline assignment: CDR1 SGHRS and CDR2 YFSETQ. This CDR3 region has 15 residues. CDR3 DNA sequence: TGCGCCAGCAGCTTGGACGGCAGGGCGAACACTGAAGCTTTCTTT. Translating gives CASSLDGRANTEAFF.

V and J are TRBV19 and TRBJ1-6; no clear D gene. The CDR3 is 12 amino acids. Germline CDR1 reads LNHDA; CDR2 reads SQIVND (reference sequence). The V and J ends lost 11 bases and 7 bases respectively, with 12 bases between them. CDR3 nucleotides: TGTGCCTCCCGGGGAGCCAATTCACCCCTCCACTTT. Encoded protein: CASRGANSPLHF.

The chain joins TRBV15 to TRBJ1-1, with 7 bases fitting TRBD1. The V gene end was trimmed by 3 bases and the J gene end by 8 bases; junction bases not matched to a gene: 6. From germline, CDR1 is LNHNV and CDR2 YYDKDF (reference sequence). This CDR3 has 13 amino acids. This CDR3 is CATSSGQAIEAFF. The CDR3 DNA reads TGTGCCACCAGCAGTGGACAGGCAATAGAAGCTTTCTTT.

This clone turned up a few times. The chain employs TRBV7-9 and TRBJ1-3, with D perhaps matching TRBD1 (5 bases). Germline V CDR1 and CDR2: SEHNR, FQNEAQ (reference sequence). Trimming shortened V by 1 base and J by 2 bases, and 12 bases separated the two germline ends. The CDR3 loop spans 16 amino acids. Here the CDR3 reads CASSLVRRGPGNTIYF. CDR3 nucleotide sequence: TGTGCCAGCAGCTTAGTGCGGCGGGGCCCTGGAAACACCATATATTTT.

This clone was seen more than once but under ten times. The chain is built from TRBV4-2 and TRBJ2-5; D possibly uses TRBD1 or TRBD2 (6 bases each). The CDR3 is 15 residues long. The ends were cut back, 1 base at V and 2 bases at J, with 11 bases in the middle. The V gene's germline CDR1 is LGHNA and CDR2 YNFKEQ. DNA for the CDR3: TGTGCCAGCAGCCAAGTCGGGGGCGGGCAAGAGACCCAGTACTTC. Its translation is CASSQVGGGQETQYF.

The rearrangement links TRBV7-2 to TRBJ2-7, with TRBD2 matching 7 bases. V trimming: 6 bases; J trimming: 3 bases; junction bases outside the gene matches: 14. The CDR3 runs to 16 residues. Germline CDR1 reads SGHTA; CDR2 reads FQGNSA. In DNA form, the CDR3 reads TGTGCCAGCAGAAGAGATGGGAGGGGACTGAGCTACGAGCAGTACTTC. Its protein is CASRRDGRGLSYEQYF.

V gene TRBV11-3 combines with J gene TRBJ2-7; TRBD1 matches at 9 bases. The trim removed 5 bases at V and 1 base at J, leaving 21 bases unmatched. Germline-derived CDR1 and CDR2 are SGHNT and YENEEA. The CDR3 extends over 20 amino acids. The CDR3 sequence is CASSHPPQGATHKGSYEQYF. Written as DNA, the CDR3 is TGTGCCAGCAGCCATCCCCCACAGGGGGCTACTCATAAGGGGTCCTACGAGCAGTACTTC.

The DNA for the CDR3 is TGCGCCAGCATCCCAGGACATAATTCACCCCTCCACTTT. Protein sequence: CASIPGHNSPLHF. The chain combines TRBV10-1 with TRBJ1-6; the D is unclear. The CDR3 sequence is 13 residues long. V lost 7 bases, J lost 5 bases, and 9 bases lay in between. Looked up from germline, CDR1 is WNHNN and CDR2 is SYGVQD (reference sequence).

The V call is TRBV6-5, the J call TRBJ2-1; D is undetermined. The CDR3 runs 13 residues. In germline, CDR1 is MNHEY, CDR2 SVGAGI. Trimming removed 10 bases at V and 5 bases at J, with 15 bases between. CDR3 nucleotides: TGTGCCATTTGGGGTCAGGTAGACAATGAGCAGTTCTTC. Translation gives CAIWGQVDNEQFF.

The chain links TRBV5-1 to TRBJ1-5; TRBD1 aligns across 10 bases. Germline loops: CDR1 SGHRS, CDR2 YFSETQ. V was clipped by 4 bases and J by 4 bases; unmatched bases: 17. The CDR3 extends over 19 amino acids. The CDR3 region has the DNA TGCGCCAGCAGCCGGGGACAGGGGATTGGTCTTGGGGCTAATCAGCCCCAGCATTTT. Translated, it gives CASSRGQGIGLGANQPQHF.

This clone was recorded once. The CDR3 coding sequence is TGTGCCAGCGGTGGCTATGGCTACACCTTC. Translation: CASGGYGYTF. V gene TRBV5-8 combines with J gene TRBJ1-2; no reliable D call. The V gene lost 7 bases and the J gene lost 4 bases, with 5 bases spanning the gap. Germline CDR1 SGHTS, CDR2 YDEGEE. The CDR3 contains 10 residues.